This T cell receptor beta chain was retrieved from a study of T cells in Graves' hyperthyroidism and ophthalmopathy. The study, taken as a whole, reports: In the blood, most expanded thyroid clonotypes above 0.001 appeared as well. The model foresaw ophthalmopathy a median 6.5 months prior to onset.

V dropped 0 bases and J dropped 4 bases, with 4 bases sitting between them. Germline-derived CDR1 and CDR2 are SGHRS and YFSETQ. The CDR3 is 13 residues long. This clonotype was picked up many times. Its antigen is not identified. PBMCs stemmed from 10 ml fresh peripheral blood. Authors of the study amplified TCR beta CDR3 regions from RNA transcripts. A set of HTBI primers served as the primers for a first-round RT-PCR of the TCR CDR3. TCRdb re-called the multiplex PCR reads through MiXCR, storing one row per CDR3 protein. The sample yields roughly 93,000 distinct CDR3 sequences, roughly 56% seen once.

The sample taken for sequencing was blood. The clonotype originates from a woman aged 35 to 49 with Graves' hyperthyroidism. V gene TRBV5-1 combines with J gene TRBJ2-2; no reliable D call. The CDR3 region is CASSLAVTGELFF. The DNA of the CDR3 is TGCGCCAGCAGCTTGGCTGTCACCGGGGAGCTGTTTTTT.